One and the same sample provided the 20 T cell receptor beta chains below, sequenced in a study of T cells in Graves' hyperthyroidism and ophthalmopathy (dated by TCRdb to about 2019). Libraries were made using multiplex PCR. TCRdb names Illumina HiSeq 2000 as the instrument used. Amplification of TCR beta CDR3 regions was carried out from RNA transcripts. For the first round of RT-PCR on the TCR CDR3, the HTBI primer set was used together with the Qiagen OneStep RT-PCR kit. TCRdb trimmed the raw reads at Q25, called clones with MiXCR and kept productive beta chains. Rows matching on CDR3 protein sequence are summarized as one entry with the most common DNA and genes. Present in this sample are around 210,000 distinct CDR3 sequences, around 16% of which were seen just once. The top ten hold roughly 55% of the sample. Sequencing was carried out using blood. The receptors were gathered from a woman aged 45-59 years with Graves' hyperthyroidism.

This clonotype was counted ten times or more. V and J are TRBV6-1 and TRBJ1-2, with D unresolved. The CDR3 contains 13 residues. V was pared by 8 bases and J by 5 bases, with 15 bases between. Germline values: CDR1 MNHNS, CDR2 SASEGT. The CDR3 sequence is CASSGKRIYGYTF. The DNA of the CDR3 is TGTGCCAGCTCAGGCAAAAGGATTTATGGCTACACCTTC.

This clonotype was detected only a few times. The V call is TRBV20-1, the J call TRBJ1-2; D possibly corresponds to TRBD1 (5 bases). Germline loops: CDR1 DFQATT, CDR2 SNEGSKA (reference sequence). V lost 3 bases and J 4 bases, leaving 9 bases between the germline ends. The CDR3 is 12 residues long. The CDR3 DNA reads TGCAGTGCTAGTGCGGGGGGCTATGGCTACACCTTC. It encodes CSASAGGYGYTF.

This clonotype was seen more than once but under ten times. This chain uses TRBV27 with TRBJ2-7; possibly TRBD1 for D (6 bases). Germline V lookup: CDR1 MNHEY, CDR2 SMNVEV (reference sequence). The length of the CDR3 is 17 residues. Trimming left V 0 bases short and J 7 bases short, with 22 bases between. The CDR3, as DNA: TGTGCCAGCAGTTTATCCACAGTGACGCTCCAGGGGAGAGAGCAGTACTTC. It codes for CASSLSTVTLQGREQYF.

V is TRBV6-1 and J is TRBJ1-1; D not resolved. V dropped 6 bases and J dropped 1 base, with 12 bases sitting between them. The CDR3 has 14 amino acids. Looked up from germline, CDR1 is MNHNS and CDR2 is SASEGT. The CDR3 coding sequence is TGTGCCAGCAGGAAGACGGACGGGAACACTGAAGCTTTCTTT. Its protein is CASRKTDGNTEAFF.

The gene calls are TRBV7-2 and TRBJ2-3, with D unresolved. Trimming removed 1 base from V and 1 base from J, with 9 bases in between. Germline CDR1 is SGHTA and CDR2 is FQGNSA. The CDR3 runs to 15 residues. CDR3 nucleotide sequence: TGTGCCAGCAGCTTAGGGGGTCAGCGCACAGATACGCAGTATTTT. Encoded protein: CASSLGGQRTDTQYF.

The genes are TRBV15 and TRBJ2-1; D ambiguous. From germline, CDR1 is LNHNV and CDR2 YYDKDF (reference sequence). V was pared by 1 base and J by 0 bases, with 13 bases between. CDR3 length equals 17 residues. The CDR3 nucleotides are TGTGCCACCAGCAGAGTTCCGCGCTCGAGCTCCTACAATGAGCAGTTCTTC. Translated, it gives CATSRVPRSSSYNEQFF.

A remark on this clonotype: Just one base apart from a much larger clone, this may be a read error. J is TRBJ2-7 and V is TRBV6-2 or TRBV6-3, with TRBD1 as a possible D gene (6 bases). The closer fit of TRBJ2-1 to the DNA end suggests the J call may be wrong. Germline assignment: CDR1 MNHEY and CDR2 SVGEGT. The CDR3 covers 13 residues. CDR3 DNA: TGTGCCAGCAGAGAGACAGGATCCTACGAGCAGTTCTTC. It specifies CASRETGSYEQFF.

The chain combines TRBV19 with TRBJ2-1, with 14 nucleotides matching TRBD2. This CDR3 contains 19 residues. Germline V gene sequence: CDR1 LNHDA, CDR2 SQIVND (reference sequence). V lost 4 bases to trimming and J lost 2 bases; unmatched junction nucleotides: 10. The CDR3 region has the DNA TGTGCCAGTAGTAGACCGGGACTAGCGGGAGCGGGGACCTACAATGAGCAGTTCTTC. This translates into CASSRPGLAGAGTYNEQFF.

The rearrangement joins TRBV19 to TRBJ1-1; 8 bases match TRBD1. Trimming cost V 7 bases and J 0 bases; bases outside gene matches: 10. The CDR3 covers 16 residues. From germline, CDR1 is LNHDA and CDR2 SQIVND (reference sequence). DNA of the CDR3: TGTGCCAGTAATCCAAGGACAGGGAAGATGAACACTGAAGCTTTCTTT. This sequence encodes CASNPRTGKMNTEAFF.

This clonotype has at least ten counts. This sequence joins TRBV12-5 and TRBJ2-2; D call uncertain. The V and J ends lost 5 bases and 7 bases respectively, with 8 bases between them. This CDR3 spans 12 amino acids. Germline assignment: CDR1 LGHNT and CDR2 FRNRAP. The CDR3, as DNA: TGTGCTAGTGGTCCTTTACTCGGGGAGCTGTTTTTT. Encoded protein: CASGPLLGELFF.

At least ten counts were recorded for this clonotype. The chain is built from TRBV6-1 and TRBJ2-1, with TRBD1 matching over 7 bases. The germline V gene has CDR1 MNHNS and CDR2 SASEGT. CDR3 size: 15 residues. The ends lost 6 bases at V and 2 bases at J; junction bases unmatched: 7. The CDR3 nucleotides read TGTGCCAGCAGCTCCGACAGGGCTCCCTACAATGAGCAGTTCTTC. It codes for CASSSDRAPYNEQFF.

This chain connects TRBV10-3 to TRBJ1-1; D remains unclear. V was shortened by 6 bases and J by 5 bases, with 13 bases between the two germline ends. The germline V gene has CDR1 ENHRY and CDR2 SYGVKD. The CDR3 is 13 amino acids. The CDR3 bases are TGTGCCATCAGGCGTCCCCAGAGAACTGAAGCTTTCTTT. Protein: CAIRRPQRTEAFF.

This clonotype was picked up a small number of times. The V and J genes are TRBV28 and TRBJ1-6, with 8 bases lining up with TRBD1. This CDR3 region has 19 residues. The ends lost 3 bases at V and 4 bases at J; junction bases unmatched: 14. CDR1 and CDR2 (germline): MDHEN, SYDVKM. Here the CDR3 DNA reads TGTGCCAGCAGTTTTCCGGGACAGGCCCTTGGGAAGTATAATTCACCCCTCCACTTT. Translation: CASSFPGQALGKYNSPLHF.

The chain joins TRBV12-3 or TRBV12-4 to TRBJ1-2, with D unresolved. V lost 7 bases to trimming and J lost 4 bases, with 16 bases between them. The CDR3 runs 14 residues. CDR3 region: CASTTRQFGYGYTF. DNA for the CDR3: TGTGCCAGCACCACCCGTCAATTCGGCTATGGCTACACCTTC.

This clonotype showed up many times. The chain recombines TRBV28 with TRBJ1-1; TRBD1 matches 8 bases. The CDR3 totals 13 residues. Germline CDR1 reads MDHEN; CDR2 reads SYDVKM. V was clipped by 3 bases and J by 10 bases; unmatched bases: 7. The CDR3 region is CASSFRGRRGAFF. In DNA form, the CDR3 reads TGTGCCAGCAGTTTCAGGGGGCGCCGGGGAGCTTTCTTT.

This clonotype was seen only a few times. The gene calls are TRBV10-3 and TRBJ1-2, with D perhaps TRBD1 (6 bases). Trimming stripped 2 bases from V and 7 bases from J, with 11 bases between. CDR1 ENHRY and CDR2 SYGVKD come from the germline V gene. This CDR3 has 13 residues. The CDR3 nucleotides are TGTGCCATCAGTGAGCCGGGGGGCGCTGGCTACACCTTC. Its translation is CAISEPGGAGYTF.

The gene calls are TRBV28 and TRBJ1-5, with D maybe TRBD1 (6 bases). The V gene's germline CDR1 is MDHEN and CDR2 SYDVKM. This CDR3 has 15 residues. V was clipped by 6 bases and J by 6 bases, with 18 bases between them. The CDR3 DNA sequence: TGTGCCAGCAGGGACACAGGGTTGGGGTCTCAGCCCCAGCATTTT. It encodes CASRDTGLGSQPQHF.

This clonotype was observed a few times. This likely comes from a read error, as the CDR3 has no conserved phenylalanine or tryptophan at its end. The chain carries TRBV28 and TRBJ2-1, with D maybe TRBD1 (5 bases). This CDR3 region has 13 residues. From germline, CDR1 is MDHEN and CDR2 SYDVKM. Trimming took 6 bases from V and 8 from J, leaving 14 bases between them. CDR3 sequence reads: CASRPGMGYEQFL. The DNA for the CDR3 is TGTGCCAGCAGGCCAGGGATGGGATATGAGCAGTTCCTC.

This clonotype showed up just a few times. The chain has TRBV30 and TRBJ1-5; TRBD1 might be the D (5 bases). With 2 bases removed from V and 5 bases from J, the gap between germline ends came to 10 bases. The germline V gene encodes CDR1 GTSNPN and CDR2 SVGIG (reference sequence). The CDR3 sequence is 13 residues long. Here the CDR3 DNA reads TGTGCCTGGAGTTCAGGGTCCCATCAGCCCCAGCATTTT. Encoded protein: CAWSSGSHQPQHF.

This clonotype turned up a few times. The chain employs TRBV19 and TRBJ1-3, with D maybe TRBD1 (6 bases). The V end was cut by 4 bases, the J end by 3 bases, with 13 bases between. This CDR3 has 15 amino acids. Germline-derived CDR1 and CDR2 are LNHDA and SQIVND (reference sequence). CDR3 sequence (DNA): TGTGCCAGTAGTACATACGAGGACAGTGGAAACACCATATATTTT. Translated, it gives CASSTYEDSGNTIYF.